Shown below are 32 T cell receptor beta chains from a single sample sequenced in a study of cytomegalovirus exposure and HLA in healthy donors. Here immunoSEQ multiplex PCR was the method, and the copy in TCRdb shows in-frame clones only, minus some. The table shows about 200,000 clones, with less than 90% occurring only once. Sequenced input: PBMCs. The source is a woman between 18 and 29 years old in good health and CMV-seronegative.

The chain uses TRBV30 and TRBJ1-4; TRBD1 matches 7 bases. CDR3 length: 13 amino acids. Germline V gene lookup returns CDR1 GTSNPN and CDR2 SVGIG (reference sequence). The V and J ends lost 5 bases and 3 bases, in that order; junction bases with no gene match: 3. Here the CDR3 DNA reads TGTGCCTGGGCCAGGGGGGCTAATGAAAAACTGTTTTTT. Protein product: CAWARGANEKLFF.

This clone was counted once. The chain has TRBV6-1 and TRBJ2-5; possible D gene TRBD1, 8 bases. The length of the CDR3 is 14 residues. Per the germline V gene, CDR1 is MNHNS and CDR2 is SASEGT. Written as DNA, the CDR3 is TGTGCGGGGGGGCGGACAGGGACAATCGAGACCCAGTACTTC. Translating gives CAGGRTGTIETQYF.

The chain combines TRBV13 with TRBJ2-3; TRBD2 agrees at 12 bases. J lost 4 bases, V lost 4 bases, and 3 bases had no gene match. The length of the CDR3 is 15 residues. The germline CDR1 and CDR2 sequences are PRHDT and FYEKMQ (reference sequence). The CDR3 nucleotides read TGTGCCAGCAGCTCCCCTAGCGGGGGGGCAGATACGCAGTATTTT. Its protein is CASSSPSGGADTQYF.

The V gene is TRBV4-1, the J gene TRBJ1-6; D is uncertain. V lost 4 bases, J lost 0 bases, and 10 bases lay in between. The CDR3 has 16 residues. CDR1 is MGHRA and CDR2 is YSYEKL in the germline V gene. The CDR3 bases are TGCGCCAGCAGCCCGGGCTTTAGCTCCTATAATTCACCCCTCCACTTT. It yields the protein CASSPGFSSYNSPLHF.

This chain connects TRBV4-1 to TRBJ2-6; no clear D. V was cut by 2 bases and J by 4 bases, with 12 bases left in between. There are 16 residues in the CDR3. The germline V gene has CDR1 MGHRA and CDR2 YSYEKL. CDR3 in DNA: TGCGCCAGCAGCCAAACGGACCTCCTCGGGGCCAACGTCCTGACTTTC. Protein: CASSQTDLLGANVLTF.

J is TRBJ1-2 and V is TRBV28; 8 bases fit TRBD1. The length of the CDR3 is 17 residues. CDR1 is MDHEN and CDR2 is SYDVKM in the germline V gene. Losses at the gene ends were 7 bases for V and 0 bases for J; bases not matched to a gene: 13. For the CDR3, the DNA is TGTGCCAGCATTGCGCCGAACAGGGGGGGGGCTAACTATGGCTACACCTTC. This encodes CASIAPNRGGANYGYTF.

This clone has a single count. The genes are TRBV27 and TRBJ2-7; 8 positions agree with TRBD2. In germline, CDR1 is MNHEY, CDR2 SMNVEV (reference sequence). The trim removed 6 bases at V and 6 bases at J, leaving 13 bases unmatched. This CDR3 comprises 15 residues. DNA of the CDR3: TGTGCCAGCAGGCCCATTGCGGGAGGAACTTTCGAGCAGTACTTC. It codes for CASRPIAGGTFEQYF.

The chain employs TRBV2 and TRBJ1-5; D may be TRBD1 (6 bases). Deletions cut 8 bases from V and 5 bases from J, with 13 bases between. The CDR3 contains 13 residues. Germline lookup yields CDR1 SNHLY and CDR2 FYNNEI. CDR3 amino acids: CASGGQGDQPQHF. Written as DNA, the CDR3 is TGTGCCAGCGGGGGGCAGGGAGATCAGCCCCAGCATTTT. Filled out from reference TRBV2 and TRBJ1-5, the complete variable domain reads EPEVTQTPSHQVTQMGQEVILRCVPISNHLYFYWYRQILGQKVEFLVSFYNNEISEKSEIFDDQFSVERPDGSNFTLKIRSTKLEDSAMYFCASGGQGDQPQHFGDGTRLSIL.

This clone was recorded only once. The gene calls are TRBV18 and TRBJ2-5; TRBD2 aligns across 11 bases. Germline V lookup: CDR1 KGHSH, CDR2 LQKENI. CDR3 size: 15 residues. V gave up 6 bases and J gave up 5 bases; unmatched junction bases: 8. CDR3 DNA: TGTGCCAGCTCGCAGACTAGCGGGATTGAGGAGACCCAGTACTTC. The encoded protein is CASSQTSGIEETQYF.

The chain uses TRBV4-2 and TRBJ2-7; D gene uncertain. CDR1 is LGHNA, CDR2 YNFKEQ, per germline. The CDR3 sequence is 16 residues long. Trimming cost V 1 base and J 2 bases, with 15 bases left between them. The CDR3 sequence: CASSQGRTPATYEQYF. CDR3 DNA sequence: TGTGCCAGCAGCCAAGGGCGAACTCCGGCAACCTACGAGCAGTACTTC.

This chain's CDR3 is CASSRLGGLQETQYF. CDR3 DNA: TGTGCCAGCAGTCGACTAGGGGGACTCCAAGAGACCCAGTACTTC. The rearrangement uses TRBV6-5 and TRBJ2-5, with D perhaps matching TRBD1 or TRBD2 (6 bases each). Trimming cost V 5 bases and J 1 base, with 14 bases left between them. CDR1 and CDR2 from the germline V gene are MNHEY and SVGAGI. This CDR3 spans 15 amino acids.

The chain couples TRBV4-2 to TRBJ2-1, with no clear D. Germline V gene sequence: CDR1 LGHNA, CDR2 YNFKEQ. V was shortened by 0 bases and J by 8 bases, with 8 bases between the two germline ends. CDR3 size: 13 residues. CDR3 DNA sequence: TGTGCCAGCAGCCAAGATTTAGCCGATGAGCAGTTCTTC. Residues: CASSQDLADEQFF.

The genes are TRBV28 and TRBJ1-2; D remains ambiguous. Between the trimmed V and J ends, which lost 5 bases and 4 bases, there was a span of 8 bases. Germline CDR1 is MDHEN and CDR2 is SYDVKM. The CDR3 runs to 12 residues. CDR3 amino acids: CASSTTFYGYTF. The CDR3 nucleotides are TGTGCCAGCAGTACTACTTTCTATGGCTACACCTTC.

V is TRBV6-1 and J is TRBJ1-5; the D is unclear. The V gene's germline CDR1 is MNHNS and CDR2 SASEGT. This CDR3 has 13 amino acids. Trimming removed 5 bases at V and 1 base at J, with 6 bases between. CDR3 in amino acids: CASSSGSNQPQHF. CDR3 nucleotides: TGTGCCAGCAGTTCTGGGAGCAATCAGCCCCAGCATTTT.

The chain carries TRBV6-5 and TRBJ2-1; 9 bases align to TRBD2. Germline trimming cut 2 bases from V and 9 bases from J; bases unmatched to any gene: 8. The CDR3 has 15 amino acids. Germline assignment: CDR1 MNHEY and CDR2 SVGAGI. The CDR3 DNA is TGTGCCAGCAGTTACGGGGGCGGGAGGGCCTTTGAGCAGTTCTTC. As protein: CASSYGGGRAFEQFF.

The V and J genes are TRBV13 and TRBJ1-1; D is uncertain. Germline V gene sequence: CDR1 PRHDT, CDR2 FYEKMQ (reference sequence). The CDR3 extends over 14 amino acids. V was shortened by 1 base and J by 2 bases, with 8 bases between the two germline ends. DNA for the CDR3: TGTGCCAGCAGCTTAGTCCCAGCTAACACTGAAGCTTTCTTT. Amino acid sequence: CASSLVPANTEAFF.

The chain has TRBV27 and TRBJ2-3, with a tentative D call TRBD2 (7 bases). The V gene's germline CDR1 is MNHEY and CDR2 SMNVEV (reference sequence). Trimming stripped 1 base from V and 3 bases from J, with 17 bases between. The CDR3 length is 17 residues. CDR3 loop: CASSLWEGGVDTDTQYF. The CDR3 region has the DNA TGTGCCAGCAGTTTATGGGAGGGGGGGGTAGATACAGATACGCAGTATTTT.

A word on this clone: The identical CDR3 is also encoded by other nucleotide sequences in the sample. The chain recombines TRBV27 with TRBJ2-2; D uncertain. CDR3 length equals 13 residues. Trimming took off 5 bases at V and 0 bases at J, with 4 bases between the two ends. Germline lookup yields CDR1 MNHEY and CDR2 SMNVEV (reference sequence). Here the CDR3 reads CASSPTNTGELFF. The CDR3 DNA sequence: TGTGCCAGCAGTCCGACGAACACCGGGGAGCTGTTTTTT.

This chain uses TRBV10-2 with TRBJ2-3; 12 bases line up with TRBD2. CDR1 is WSHSY, CDR2 SAAADI, per germline. CDR3 size: 16 residues. V shed 5 bases, J shed 5 bases, and the junction held 8 bases outside the gene matches. CDR3 protein: CASSLLAGGLGDTQYF. In DNA, the CDR3 is TGCGCCAGCAGTCTTCTAGCGGGGGGGCTGGGAGATACGCAGTATTTT.

This clone came up once. The genes are TRBV5-1 and TRBJ2-7, with D possibly matching TRBD1 (7 bases). Germline V gene lookup returns CDR1 SGHRS and CDR2 YFSETQ. This CDR3 contains 14 residues. V was cut by 4 bases and J by 7 bases, with 18 bases left in between. CDR3 sequence: CASSPEGAAREQYF. The CDR3 coding sequence is TGCGCCAGCAGCCCGGAGGGGGCAGCGAGGGAGCAGTACTTC.

The chain couples TRBV29-1 to TRBJ1-2; D is uncertain. Germline CDR1 is SQVTM and CDR2 is ANQGSEA. Trimming took off 6 bases at V and 0 bases at J, with 11 bases between the two ends. CDR3 size: 13 residues. The CDR3 DNA reads as TGCAGCGTCAAAGTACAACCTAACTATGGCTACACCTTC. Translated: CSVKVQPNYGYTF.

The chain has TRBV27 and TRBJ1-5; tentatively, D is TRBD1 (5 bases). This CDR3 has 18 residues. Trimming removed 6 bases at V and 7 bases at J, with 28 bases between. The germline CDR1 and CDR2 sequences are MNHEY and SMNVEV (reference sequence). The CDR3 spells CASRPGDSAHPTTQPQHF. For the CDR3, the DNA is TGTGCCAGCAGACCGGGGGATAGCGCACATCCTACGACCCAGCCCCAGCATTTT.

The chain has TRBV2 and TRBJ2-2, with 10 bases that match TRBD1. CDR3 length: 15 amino acids. Germline CDR1 is SNHLY and CDR2 is FYNNEI. Unmatched junction bases numbered 4, after V lost 6 bases and J lost 3 bases. This chain's CDR3 is CASSRQGAYTGELFF. The CDR3 DNA is TGTGCCAGCAGCAGACAGGGGGCCTACACCGGGGAGCTGTTTTTT.

The CDR3 sequence: CASLIGRDSTGELFF. The CDR3 nucleotides are TGTGCCAGCTTGATAGGCAGGGACTCGACCGGGGAGCTGTTTTTT. The V call is TRBV28, the J call TRBJ2-2, with a tentative D call TRBD2 (6 bases). The germline V gene encodes CDR1 MDHEN and CDR2 SYDVKM. The CDR3 extends over 15 amino acids. V was shortened by 8 bases and J by 5 bases, with 18 bases between the two germline ends. Complete variable domain (other parts from reference TRBV28 and TRBJ2-2): DVKVTQSSRYLVKRTGEKVFLECVQDMDHENMFWYRQDPGLGLRLIYFSYDVKMKEKGDIPEGYSVSREKKERFSLILESASTNQTSMYLCASLIGRDSTGELFFGEGSRLTVL.

The V call is TRBV14, the J call TRBJ1-1; D unclear. The CDR3 totals 14 residues. From germline, CDR1 is SGHDN and CDR2 FVKESK. V lost 3 bases and J lost 3, with 11 bases in between. CDR3 in DNA: TGTGCCAGCAGCCAGGCGTTAACGGACACTGAAGCTTTCTTT. This encodes CASSQALTDTEAFF.

The V call is TRBV5-4, the J call TRBJ2-2, with D perhaps given as TRBD1 or TRBD2 (5 bases each). Trimming stripped 3 bases from V and 7 bases from J, with 16 bases between. The germline V gene has CDR1 SGHNT and CDR2 YYREEE (reference sequence). The CDR3 extends over 15 amino acids. The CDR3 loop is CASSSSRDLGGELFF. CDR3 coding DNA: TGTGCCAGCAGCTCCTCCCGGGACCTCGGCGGGGAGCTGTTTTTT. Full variable domain (remainder filled in from reference TRBV5-4 and TRBJ2-2): ETGVTQSPTHLIKTRGQQVTLRCSSQSGHNTVSWYQQALGQGPQFIFQYYREEENGRGNFPPRFSGLQFPNYSSELNVNALELDDSALYLCASSSSRDLGGELFFGEGSRLTVL.

J is TRBJ1-3 and V is TRBV6-5; D is ambiguous. The CDR3 totals 16 residues. Looked up from germline, CDR1 is MNHEY and CDR2 is SVGAGI. V lost 0 bases and J lost 0, with 9 bases in between. The CDR3 sequence: CASSYSGRSSGNTIYF. CDR3 bases: TGTGCCAGCAGTTACTCTGGACGAAGCTCTGGAAACACCATATATTTT.

The V gene is TRBV6-5, the J gene TRBJ1-1; TRBD1 might be the D (6 bases). Trimming pared 4 bases from V and 1 base from J, leaving 7 bases between. Germline V lookup: CDR1 MNHEY, CDR2 SVGAGI. This CDR3 spans 13 amino acids. The CDR3 sequence: CASSSDRNTEAFF. The CDR3 coding sequence is TGTGCCAGCAGTTCGGACAGGAACACTGAAGCTTTCTTT.

This clone was seen only once. This CDR3 is also generated by other DNA sequences in the sample. This chain joins TRBV5-6 and TRBJ2-5; 7 bases line up with TRBD2. This CDR3 has 13 amino acids. V shed 0 bases, J shed 5 bases, and the junction held 1 base outside the gene matches. Looked up from germline, CDR1 is SGHDT and CDR2 is YYEEEE. The CDR3 sequence is CASSLVGGETQYF. The CDR3 DNA follows: TGTGCCAGCAGCTTGGTGGGGGGGGAGACCCAGTACTTC. Full variable domain (remainder filled in from reference TRBV5-6 and TRBJ2-5): DAGVTQSPTHLIKTRGQQVTLRCSPKSGHDTVSWYQQALGQGPQFIFQYYEEEERQRGNFPDRFSGHQFPNYSSELNVNALLLGDSALYLCASSLVGGETQYFGPGTRLLVL.

A single count supports this clone. The V gene is TRBV18, the J gene TRBJ1-5; maybe TRBD1 (6 bases). With 4 bases removed from V and 7 bases from J, the gap between germline ends came to 14 bases. The CDR3 has 14 residues. CDR1 KGHSH and CDR2 LQKENI come from the germline V gene. This chain's CDR3 is CASSLSGAQQPQHF. Here the CDR3 DNA reads TGTGCCAGCTCACTTTCGGGGGCTCAACAGCCCCAGCATTTT.

The gene calls are TRBV6-6 and TRBJ2-1; the match to TRBD1 covers 7 bases. CDR3 length equals 15 residues. CDR1 and CDR2 (germline): MNHNY, SVGAGI (reference sequence). The J segment lost 4 bases and the V segment lost 5 bases, leaving 8 bases of the junction unmatched. CDR3 DNA: TGTGCCAGCAGTCTAACAGGGGTTCAATACAATGAGCAGTTCTTC. This sequence encodes CASSLTGVQYNEQFF.

The V and J genes are TRBV6-5 and TRBJ2-5; D is undetermined. The CDR3 sequence is 12 residues long. From germline, CDR1 is MNHEY and CDR2 SVGAGI. Trimming stripped 6 bases from V and 5 bases from J, with 10 bases between. The CDR3: CASRGLRETQYF. The CDR3 region has the DNA TGTGCCAGCAGGGGCCTACGGGAGACCCAGTACTTC.